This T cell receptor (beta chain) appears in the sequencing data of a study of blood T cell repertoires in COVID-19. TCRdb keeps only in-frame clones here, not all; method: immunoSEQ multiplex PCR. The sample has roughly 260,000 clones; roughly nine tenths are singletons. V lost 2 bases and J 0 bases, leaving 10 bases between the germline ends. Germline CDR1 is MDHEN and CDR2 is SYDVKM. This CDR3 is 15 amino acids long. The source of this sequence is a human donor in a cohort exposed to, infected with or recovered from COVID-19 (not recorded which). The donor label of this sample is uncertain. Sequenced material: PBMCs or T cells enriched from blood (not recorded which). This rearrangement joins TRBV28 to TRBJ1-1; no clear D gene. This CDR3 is CASSLDTQVNTEAFF. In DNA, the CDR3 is TGTGCCAGCAGTTTAGACACCCAGGTGAACACTGAAGCTTTCTTT.